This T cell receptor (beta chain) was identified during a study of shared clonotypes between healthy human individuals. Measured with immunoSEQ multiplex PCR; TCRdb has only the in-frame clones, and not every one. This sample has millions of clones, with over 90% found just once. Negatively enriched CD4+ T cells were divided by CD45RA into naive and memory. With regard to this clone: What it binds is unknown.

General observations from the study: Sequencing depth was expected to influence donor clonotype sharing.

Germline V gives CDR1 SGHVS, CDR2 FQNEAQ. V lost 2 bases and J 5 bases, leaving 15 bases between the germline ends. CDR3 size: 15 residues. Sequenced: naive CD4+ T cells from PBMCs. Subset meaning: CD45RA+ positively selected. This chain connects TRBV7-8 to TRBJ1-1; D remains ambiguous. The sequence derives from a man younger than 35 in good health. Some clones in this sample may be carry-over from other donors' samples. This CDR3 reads CASSLWTALGTEAFF. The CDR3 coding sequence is TGTGCCAGCAGCTTATGGACGGCCCTGGGGACTGAAGCTTTCTTT.